The rows below give T cell receptor beta chains drawn from one sample of a study of blood T cells in healthy people across ages. TCRdb redid the calling of the 5' RACE reads with MiXCR, one entry per CDR3 protein. This table holds 2 million or so distinct CDR3 sequences, about 50% found once. Sequenced input: blood. These receptors originate from a woman aged 40 to 55 in good health. The conserved cysteine and the conserved F or W are not part of the CDR3 here. Expanded clones are given a class, and other clones once, few, many or no size at all.

CDR3 protein	clone size	J gene	V gene
ASSYTGYEQF	.	TRBJ2-1	TRBV7-9
ASSESRWSPQKETQY	few	TRBJ2-5	TRBV10-2
ASRFWDSSYEQY	.	.	TRBV6-2/TRBV6-3
SAISTGQEYGYT	few	TRBJ1-2	TRBV20-1
ASSGRTLNEQF	few	TRBJ2-1	TRBV25-1
ASSPPGTAHEQY	.	.	TRBV18
ASSLAAGQGEADTQY	few	TRBJ2-3	TRBV7-2
ASSAEAASTDTQY	.	TRBJ2-3	TRBV9
ASSLIKGARDEQF	few	TRBJ2-1	TRBV5-1
ASSLAAGARQPQH	few	TRBJ1-5	TRBV12-3/TRBV12-4
SARDRRNTEAF	.	TRBJ1-1	TRBV20-1
ASGEAGSTDTQY	.	TRBJ2-3	TRBV28
ASSLPDSGLNTGELF	.	TRBJ2-2	TRBV28
ASSKTSGGINNEQF	.	TRBJ2-1	TRBV27
SVRYTDTQY	.	TRBJ2-3	TRBV29-1
SVKPQTHEQY	.	.	TRBV29-1
ASSKSTGTGYYGYT	.	TRBJ1-2	TRBV5-1
ASSPWDDEQS	.	TRBJ2-5	TRBV7-2
ATSRVQGAGYT	.	TRBJ1-2	TRBV15
ASNLYPVYEQY	.	.	TRBV28
ATSDTGETNYGYT	few	TRBJ1-2	TRBV24-1
ASSSWDRRSGYT	.	TRBJ1-2	TRBV7-9
AASGGYSYEQY	.	TRBJ2-7	TRBV15
TSSLGTGGIYEQY	.	TRBJ2-7	TRBV9
ASHGALQETQY	few	TRBJ2-5	TRBV6-5
ASRNRTPHEQY	few	TRBJ2-7	TRBV6-4
ASSSGQGYEQY	many	TRBJ2-7	TRBV5-1
ASSQDLTGGFFGYT	few	TRBJ1-2	TRBV4-3
ASSLDGSGANVPT	.	TRBJ2-6	TRBV7-2
ASNQVHGSGNYGYT	.	TRBJ1-2	TRBV4-3
ASSLAGTGVLETQY	.	TRBJ2-5	TRBV5-1
ASSYSRPNSEQY	.	.	TRBV6-5
ASSLNSGAYGYT	few	TRBJ1-2	TRBV11-1
ASSSQGRISGANVLT	.	TRBJ2-6	TRBV11-2
ASSYSWTSEAQY	.	TRBJ2-5	TRBV6-5
SVPTSELTDTQY	many	TRBJ2-3	TRBV29-1
SVGPGTTYNEQF	few	TRBJ2-1	TRBV29-1
ASSRSLWETQY	.	TRBJ2-5	TRBV27
ASSQGTSLNTDTQY	.	TRBJ2-3	TRBV4-3
ASGPTMRSYNEQY	.	.	TRBV7-9
ASSPTRGPIRETQY	few	TRBJ2-5	TRBV6-5
SAGSGGFYNEQF	.	TRBJ2-1	TRBV29-1
ASSLVWAENGNEQF	.	TRBJ2-1	TRBV7-6
ASSLDGFGGSTDTQY	few	TRBJ2-3	TRBV7-2
ASGQDSGST	.	TRBJ1-2	TRBV13
ASSQDGRPFAGELF	.	TRBJ2-2	TRBV3-1